The source of this TCR beta chain is a study of shared clonotypes between healthy human individuals. Generated by immunoSEQ multiplex PCR, the TCRdb table keeps only in-frame clones and is missing some. The sample has around 500,000 clones, around 79% seen once. The CDR3 loop spans 14 amino acids. The J segment lost 4 bases and the V segment lost 3 bases, leaving 5 bases of the junction unmatched. CDR1 and CDR2 (germline): SGHTA, FQGNSA. This chain links TRBV7-2 with TRBJ2-7, with 8 positions matching TRBD2. This sequence originates from a woman between 40 and 55 years old in good health. Some clones in this sample may be carry-over from other donors' samples. Sequenced material: PBMCs. CDR3 in DNA: TGTGCCAGCAGCTTGGTAGCGGGATTATACGAGCAGTACTTC. Its translation is CASSLVAGLYEQYF.